This TCR beta chain originates from a study of blood T cells in healthy people across ages. Study background: The template switching approach captured approximately one barcoded beta molecule for every two T cells. Whole-study findings and limits: One million T cells yielded diversity estimates that were considered underestimates.

Sample-barcoded 5' priming and a J-beta primer mix drove a second PCR of roughly 7 to 11 cycles. A 12-random-nucleotide template-switch adaptor tagged each cDNA molecule. TCRdb fed the 5' RACE reads into MiXCR, producing one record per CDR3 protein. The data hold 660,000 or so distinct CDR3 sequences, with approximately 59% observed a single time. This clonotype turned up a few times. Its antigen remains unknown. CDR1 and CDR2 from the germline V gene are KGHSH and LQKENI. The CDR3 totals 15 residues. The V end was cut by 2 bases, the J end by 3 bases, with 8 bases between. The sequencing input was blood. The V and J genes are TRBV18 and TRBJ2-6; the D gene is possibly TRBD1 (6 bases). The receptor's source is a man in his sixties in good health. The CDR3 DNA reads as TGTGCCAGCTCACCAACAGGGTTTGGGGCCAACGTCCTGACTTTC. Protein sequence: CASSPTGFGANVLTF. Together with reference TRBV18 and TRBJ2-6, the CDR3 gives the full variable domain: NAGVMQNPRHLVRRRGQEARLRCSPMKGHSHVYWYRQLPEEGLKFMVYLQKENIIDESGMPKERFSAEFPKEGPSILRIQQVVRGDSAAYFCASSPTGFGANVLTFGAGSRLTVL.